The 4 T cell receptor beta chains below were found in one sample sequenced in a study of naive and memory T cell subsets (dated by TCRdb to about 2017). Libraries were made using UMI-ligation and nested PCR. Sequencing relied on an Illumina MiSeq. The beta constant-region primer was an equimolar mix of two oligonucleotides covering both TRBC1 and TRBC2. TCRdb cleaned the public reads at Q25 with fastp, built clones with MiXCR and kept in-frame beta chains. Duplicate CDR3 protein sequences are folded into a single record with the most common DNA and genes. The sample records 37,000 or so distinct CDR3 sequences, roughly 15% of which are singletons. The ten biggest clones cover around 23% of the sample. What was sequenced was effector memory CD4+ T cells from blood. The cell subset or site label on this specimen signifies: effector memory, CD45RA- CD27-. The receptors here all came from a human donor in good health.

V and J are TRBV12-3 or TRBV12-4 and TRBJ1-2, with a possible D match to TRBD1 (6 bases). This CDR3 spans 13 amino acids. The V and J ends lost 3 bases and 6 bases respectively, with 11 bases between them. CDR3 DNA: TGTGCCAGCAGTTTTGGGGGCATCAATGGCTACACCTTC. This encodes CASSFGGINGYTF.

This clonotype has just a few counts. The chain joins TRBV25-1 to TRBJ2-7; D is possibly TRBD1 or TRBD2 (6 bases each). The V end was cut by 1 base, the J end by 4 bases, with 14 bases between. CDR3 size: 15 residues. Germline-derived CDR1 and CDR2 are MGHDK and SYGVNS. The CDR3 here is CASSESEGVGYEQYF. The CDR3 nucleotides are TGTGCCAGCAGTGAATCGGAGGGGGTAGGATACGAGCAGTACTTC.

Many counts were recorded for this clonotype. The V call is TRBV7-8, the J call TRBJ2-2; D gene ambiguous. Trimming cost V 0 bases and J 9 bases, with 8 bases left between them. Germline CDR1 and CDR2: SGHVS and FQNEAQ. This CDR3 is built from 13 residues. The CDR3 protein is CASSLAMSRELFF. The DNA for the CDR3 is TGTGCCAGCAGCTTAGCGATGAGCCGGGAGCTGTTTTTT.

This clonotype was counted between two and nine times. The chain combines TRBV12-3 or TRBV12-4 with TRBJ1-1, with 7 bases that match TRBD1. The CDR3 has 14 residues. The ends lost 3 bases at V and 4 bases at J; junction bases unmatched: 5. CDR3 DNA sequence: TGTGCCAGCAGTTTGGTCAGGGGGAGCACTGAAGCTTTCTTT. Residues: CASSLVRGSTEAFF.